The clone carrying this T cell receptor beta chain came up a few times. Antigen: not known. This sample was included in a study of beta chain features in type 1 diabetes. Study-level background: Cell yields, gender and age were comparable in patients and healthy donors.

Study-level points and caveats: More deletions and fewer insertions at VDJ junctions were found in patients with type 1 diabetes. The analysis here could not establish whether HLA type shapes TCRB rearrangement.

This CDR3 comprises 11 residues. With V trimmed by 5 bases and J by 5 bases, 1 base remained unmatched. Germline assignment: CDR1 DFQATT and CDR2 SNEGSKA (reference sequence). Expressed TCRB transcripts got sequenced, as all isolated RNA was reverse transcribed. Here immunoSEQ multiplex PCR was the method, and the copy in TCRdb shows in-frame clones only, minus some. In the table there are some 100,000 clones, approximately 37% of which are singletons. The clonotype comes from a young woman in good health. The gene calls are TRBV20-1 and TRBJ2-5; 8 nucleotides agree with TRBD2. The sample consisted of stem cell memory CD4+ T cells from blood. The CDR3 DNA reads TGCAGTGCTCCTAGCGGGGAGACCCAGTACTTC. Amino acid sequence: CSAPSGETQYF.